This T cell receptor (beta chain) was identified in a study of T-cell memory formation after mild COVID-19. Study in general: For the most part, TCR clusters were specific to one donor. Study-wide results and limits: Balance between CD4 and CD8 was seen in clones contracting day 15 to 85, and a CD4+ lean was seen in later expanders. Within pre-infection memory, some responding clones were found, suggesting cross-reactive memory joined. The second-wave clones peaking on day 37 were not confirmed as SARS-CoV-2-specific.

From the 5' RACE reads, TCRdb called clonotypes with MiXCR, one entry per CDR3 protein. Of approximately 490,000 distinct CDR3 sequences listed, around 21% are singletons. In this sample, this clonotype turned up a few times. Its antigen is unknown. The CDR3 is made up of 15 amino acids. The V end lost 6 bases, the J end lost 4 bases, and 15 bases lay between the germline ends. The source is an adult woman who had mild COVID-19 (a few samples of this study predate the infection). Cell type and time point are not known. This sequence joins TRBV12-3 or TRBV12-4 and TRBJ1-4; a weak D match, TRBD1 (5 bases). The specimen was PBMCs or a T cell subset sorted from them (not recorded which). The CDR3: CASSPPGLNNEKLFF. The CDR3 region has the DNA TGTGCCAGCAGCCCACCGGGACTGAATAATGAAAAACTGTTTTTT.